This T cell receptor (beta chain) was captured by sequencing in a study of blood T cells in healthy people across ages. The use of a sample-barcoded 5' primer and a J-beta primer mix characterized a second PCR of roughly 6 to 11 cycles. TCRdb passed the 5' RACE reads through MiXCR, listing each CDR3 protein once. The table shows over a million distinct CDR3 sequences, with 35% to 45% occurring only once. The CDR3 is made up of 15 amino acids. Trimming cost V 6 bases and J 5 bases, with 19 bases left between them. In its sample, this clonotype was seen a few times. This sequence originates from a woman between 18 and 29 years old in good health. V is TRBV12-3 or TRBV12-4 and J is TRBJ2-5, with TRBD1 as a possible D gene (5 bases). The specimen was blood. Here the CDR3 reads CASSPPTGNYETQYF. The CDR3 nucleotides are TGTGCCAGCAGCCCGCCCACAGGCAATTACGAGACCCAGTACTTC.